The 2 T cell receptor beta chains given below trace back to one sample, sequenced in a study of T cells in Graves' hyperthyroidism and ophthalmopathy. Authors of the study amplified TCR beta CDR3 regions from RNA transcripts. The study used the HTBI primer set for a first-round RT-PCR of the TCR CDR3. TCRdb processed the multiplex PCR reads anew with MiXCR; each CDR3 protein has one entry. The data show over 700,000 distinct CDR3 sequences, with roughly 40% seen just once and 8.9% held by the top ten. The sample comprised blood. These receptor sequences come from a man aged 18 to 30 with Graves' hyperthyroidism.

This clonotype was detected once. The CDR3 DNA reads TGCAGCTTGGAGCGGGGACGGGAGACCCAGTACTTC. Translating gives CSLERGRETQYF. V gene TRBV29-1 combines with J gene TRBJ2-5; 7 bases are shared with TRBD2. The CDR3 has 12 residues. J lost 5 bases, V lost 8 bases, and 8 bases had no gene match. Germline CDR1 and CDR2: SQVTM and ANQGSEA.

This clonotype came up many times. The rearrangement joins TRBV7-2 to TRBJ1-1; D gene unclear. CDR3 length: 13 residues. CDR1 is SGHTA, CDR2 FQGNSA, per germline. Trimming removed 1 base at V and 6 bases at J, with 9 bases between. CDR3 nucleotide sequence: TGTGCCAGCAGCTTAGAGGCAGTTGCTGAAGCTTTCTTT. This gives the protein CASSLEAVAEAFF.